This T cell receptor beta chain was recovered during a study of blood T cell repertoires in COVID-19. Study-wide background: Both acute and convalescent COVID-19 samples were obtained from the United States, Italy and Spain. PBMCs, B-cell-depleted T cells, or T cells provided the cDNA or gDNA that made up the material.

V was shortened by 3 bases and J by 0 bases, with 12 bases between the two germline ends. The CDR3 contains 16 residues. Germline-derived CDR1 and CDR2 are KGHSH and LQKENI. Study processing details: Counts of nucleated cells, estimated from reference gene primer amplification, were obtained. Data came from immunoSEQ multiplex PCR; TCRdb stores just in-frame clones and leaves some out. V, J and clone size derive from that table, while D and trimming were established from the DNA sequence. The table records under 30,000 clones, more than 75% of them present only once. The TCR was taken from a man aged 50-59 years with active COVID-19. Sequencing was carried out using peripheral blood. The chain recombines TRBV18 with TRBJ1-5, with D perhaps matching TRBD1 (6 bases). Here the CDR3 reads CASSPFGQNSNQPQHF. CDR3 DNA: TGTGCCAGCTCACCCTTCGGACAGAATAGCAATCAGCCCCAGCATTTT.